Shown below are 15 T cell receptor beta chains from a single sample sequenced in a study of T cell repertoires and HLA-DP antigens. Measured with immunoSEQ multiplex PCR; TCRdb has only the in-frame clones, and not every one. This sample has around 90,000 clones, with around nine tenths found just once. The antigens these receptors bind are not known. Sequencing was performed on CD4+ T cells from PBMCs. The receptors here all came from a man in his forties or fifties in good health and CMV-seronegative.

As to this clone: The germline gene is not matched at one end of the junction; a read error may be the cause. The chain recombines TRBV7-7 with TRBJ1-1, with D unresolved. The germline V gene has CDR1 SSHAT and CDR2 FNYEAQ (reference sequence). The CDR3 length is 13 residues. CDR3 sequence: CASSLTGFTEAFF. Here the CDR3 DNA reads TGTGCTAGCAGCTTAACGGGTTTCACTGAAGCTTTCTTT.

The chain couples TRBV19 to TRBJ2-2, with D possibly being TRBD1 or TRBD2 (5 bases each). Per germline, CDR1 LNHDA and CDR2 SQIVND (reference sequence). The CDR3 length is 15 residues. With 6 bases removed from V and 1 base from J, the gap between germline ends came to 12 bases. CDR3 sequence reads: CASRTGTMNTGELFF. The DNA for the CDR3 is TGTGCCAGTAGAACCGGGACGATGAACACCGGGGAGCTGTTTTTT.

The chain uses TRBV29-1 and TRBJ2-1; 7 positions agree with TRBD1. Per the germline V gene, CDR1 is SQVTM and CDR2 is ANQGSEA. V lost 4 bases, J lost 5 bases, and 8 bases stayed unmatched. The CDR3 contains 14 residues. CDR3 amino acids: CSVVLTGVHNEQFF. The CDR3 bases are TGCAGCGTTGTACTTACAGGGGTCCACAATGAGCAGTTCTTC.

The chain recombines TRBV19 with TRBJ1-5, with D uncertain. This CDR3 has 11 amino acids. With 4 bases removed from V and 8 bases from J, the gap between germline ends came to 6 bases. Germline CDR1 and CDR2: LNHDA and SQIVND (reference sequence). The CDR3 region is CASSTEEPQHF. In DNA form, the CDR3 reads TGTGCCAGTAGTACGGAGGAGCCCCAGCATTTT.

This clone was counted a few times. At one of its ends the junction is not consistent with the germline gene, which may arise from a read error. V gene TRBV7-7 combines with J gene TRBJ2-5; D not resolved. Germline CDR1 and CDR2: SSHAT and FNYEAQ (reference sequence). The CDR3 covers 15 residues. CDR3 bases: TGTGCTAGCAGCCTTGCACCCGACCTCCAAGAGACCCAGTACTTC. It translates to CASSLAPDLQETQYF. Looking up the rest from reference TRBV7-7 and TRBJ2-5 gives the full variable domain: GAGVSQSPRYKVTKRGQDVTLRCDPISSHATLYWYQQALGQGPEFLTYFNYEAQPDKSGLPSDRFSAERPEGSISTLTIQRTEQRDSAMYRCASSLAPDLQETQYFGPGTRLLVL.

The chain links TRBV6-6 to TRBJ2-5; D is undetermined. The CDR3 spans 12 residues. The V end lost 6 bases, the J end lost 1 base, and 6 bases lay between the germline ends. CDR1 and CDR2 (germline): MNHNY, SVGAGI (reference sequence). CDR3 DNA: TGTGCCAGCAGCCCCATCCAAGAGACCCAGTACTTC. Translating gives CASSPIQETQYF.

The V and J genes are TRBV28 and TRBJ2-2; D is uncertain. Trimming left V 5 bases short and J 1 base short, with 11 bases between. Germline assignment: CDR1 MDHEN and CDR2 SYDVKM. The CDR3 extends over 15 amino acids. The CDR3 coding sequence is TGTGCCAGCAGTCCCGGGTCAGAGAACACCGGGGAGCTGTTTTTT. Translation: CASSPGSENTGELFF. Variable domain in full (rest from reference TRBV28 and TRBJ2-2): DVKVTQSSRYLVKRTGEKVFLECVQDMDHENMFWYRQDPGLGLRLIYFSYDVKMKEKGDIPEGYSVSREKKERFSLILESASTNQTSMYLCASSPGSENTGELFFGEGSRLTVL.

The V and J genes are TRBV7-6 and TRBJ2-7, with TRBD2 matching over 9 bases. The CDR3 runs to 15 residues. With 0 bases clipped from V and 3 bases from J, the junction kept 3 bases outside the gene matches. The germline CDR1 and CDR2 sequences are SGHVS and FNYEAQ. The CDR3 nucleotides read TGTGCCAGCAGCTTAGCTAGCGGGAGCAACTACGAGCAGTACTTC. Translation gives CASSLASGSNYEQYF.

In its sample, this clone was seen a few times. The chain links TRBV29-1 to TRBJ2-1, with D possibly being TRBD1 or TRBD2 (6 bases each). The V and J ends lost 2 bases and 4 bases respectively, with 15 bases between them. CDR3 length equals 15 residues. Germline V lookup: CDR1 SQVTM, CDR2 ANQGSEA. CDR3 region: CSVELPGARYNEQFF. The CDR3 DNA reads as TGCAGCGTTGAACTGCCGGGGGCGAGGTACAATGAGCAGTTCTTC.

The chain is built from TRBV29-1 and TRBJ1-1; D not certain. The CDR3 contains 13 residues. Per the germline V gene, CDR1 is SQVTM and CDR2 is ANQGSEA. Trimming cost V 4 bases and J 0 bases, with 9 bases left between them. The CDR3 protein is CSVAQSMNTEAFF. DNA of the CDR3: TGCAGCGTTGCGCAGTCCATGAACACTGAAGCTTTCTTT.

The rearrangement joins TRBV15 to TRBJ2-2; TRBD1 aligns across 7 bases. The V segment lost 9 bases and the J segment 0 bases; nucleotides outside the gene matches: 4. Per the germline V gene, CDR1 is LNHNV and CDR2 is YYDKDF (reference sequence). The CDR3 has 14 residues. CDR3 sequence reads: CATEGTANTGELFF. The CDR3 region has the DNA TGTGCCACGGAAGGGACAGCGAACACCGGGGAGCTGTTTTTT.

The CDR3: CASSLRSGIGSYEQYF. The CDR3 DNA reads TGTGCCAGCAGCCTAAGGAGCGGGATTGGGTCCTACGAGCAGTACTTC. The rearrangement joins TRBV5-4 to TRBJ2-7, with TRBD2 identical over 7 bases. Germline V gene data show CDR1 as SGHNT and CDR2 as YYREEE (reference sequence). Losses at the gene ends were 4 bases for V and 1 base for J; bases not matched to a gene: 11. This CDR3 contains 16 residues.

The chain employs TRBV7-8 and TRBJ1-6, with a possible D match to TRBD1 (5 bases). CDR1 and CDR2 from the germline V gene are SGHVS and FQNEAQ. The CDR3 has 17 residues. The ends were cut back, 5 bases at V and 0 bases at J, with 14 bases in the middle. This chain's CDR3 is CASSPRGGGSYNSPLHF. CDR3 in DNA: TGTGCCAGCAGCCCCCGGGGGGGTGGCTCCTATAATTCACCCCTCCACTTT.

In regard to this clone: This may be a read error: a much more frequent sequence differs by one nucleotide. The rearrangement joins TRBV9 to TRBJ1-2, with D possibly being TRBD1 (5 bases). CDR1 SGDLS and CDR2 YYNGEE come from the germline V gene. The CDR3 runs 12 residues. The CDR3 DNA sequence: TGTGTCAGCAGCGTAAACAGGAATGGCTACACCTTC. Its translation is CVSSVNRNGYTF.

The CDR3 region has the DNA TGTGCCAGCAGCCAGAACTCTGGGGCCAACGTCCTGACTTTC. Its translation: CASSQNSGANVLTF. The chain carries TRBV7-2 and TRBJ2-6; D gene ambiguous. The germline gives CDR1 SGHTA, CDR2 FQGNSA. V shed 5 bases and J shed 0 bases, with 5 bases lying between them. CDR3 length equals 14 residues.